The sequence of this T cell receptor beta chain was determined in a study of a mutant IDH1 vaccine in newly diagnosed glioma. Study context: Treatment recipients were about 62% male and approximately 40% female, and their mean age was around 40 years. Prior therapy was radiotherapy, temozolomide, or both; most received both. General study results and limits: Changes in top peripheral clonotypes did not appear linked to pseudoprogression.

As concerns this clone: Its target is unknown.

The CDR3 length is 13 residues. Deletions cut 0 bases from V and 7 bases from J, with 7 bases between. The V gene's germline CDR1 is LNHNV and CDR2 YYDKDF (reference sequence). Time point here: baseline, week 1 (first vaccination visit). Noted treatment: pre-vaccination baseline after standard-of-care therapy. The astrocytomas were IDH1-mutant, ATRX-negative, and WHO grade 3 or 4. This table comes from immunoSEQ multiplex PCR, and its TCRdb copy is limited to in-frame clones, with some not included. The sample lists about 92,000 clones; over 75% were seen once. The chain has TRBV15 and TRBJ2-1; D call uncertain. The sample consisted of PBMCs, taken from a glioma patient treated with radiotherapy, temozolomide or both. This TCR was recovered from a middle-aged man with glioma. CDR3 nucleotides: TGTGCCACCAGCAGAGATCAAGTGAATGAGCAGTTCTTC. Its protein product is CATSRDQVNEQFF.